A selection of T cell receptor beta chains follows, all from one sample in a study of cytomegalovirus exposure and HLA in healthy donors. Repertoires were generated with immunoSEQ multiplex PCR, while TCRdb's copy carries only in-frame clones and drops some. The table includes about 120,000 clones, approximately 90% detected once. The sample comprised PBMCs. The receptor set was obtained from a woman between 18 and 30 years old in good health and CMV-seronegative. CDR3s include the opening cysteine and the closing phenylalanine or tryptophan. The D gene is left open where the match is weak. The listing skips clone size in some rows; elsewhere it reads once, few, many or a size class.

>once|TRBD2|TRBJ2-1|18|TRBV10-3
TGTGCCATCAGTGACCCTCCGGGGAGGCTAGCGGACTACAATGAGCAGTTCTTC
CAISDPPGRLADYNEQFF
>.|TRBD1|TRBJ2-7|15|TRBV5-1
TGCGCCAGCAGCTTGGCGGGGACAGGTACCTACGAGCAGTACTTC
CASSLAGTGTYEQYF
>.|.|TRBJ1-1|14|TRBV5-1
TGCGCCAGCAGCGTACAGGGAAGGTACACTGAAGCTTTCTTT
CASSVQGRYTEAFF
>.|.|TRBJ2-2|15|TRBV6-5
TGTGCCAGCAGTCAGGGGACCTTGAACACCGGGGAGCTGTTTTTT
CASSQGTLNTGELFF
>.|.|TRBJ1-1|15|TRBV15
TGTGCCACCAGCACCCCGGGAGATATGAACACTGAAGCTTTCTTT
CATSTPGDMNTEAFF
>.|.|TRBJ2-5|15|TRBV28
TGTGCCAGCAAGGAAGGGGATTCGGTCCAAGAGACCCAGTACTTC
CASKEGDSVQETQYF
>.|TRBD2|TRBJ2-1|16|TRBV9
TGTGCCAGCAGCTCAGGACTAGCGGTCAGCTACAATGAGCAGTTCTTC
CASSSGLAVSYNEQFF
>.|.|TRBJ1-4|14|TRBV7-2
TGTGCCAGCAGCTTCTCACAGGGCAACGAAAAACTGTTTTTT
CASSFSQGNEKLFF
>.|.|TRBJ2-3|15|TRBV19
TGTGCCAGTAGTTCGCGACAGGCCCGCACAGATACGCAGTATTTT
CASSSRQARTDTQYF
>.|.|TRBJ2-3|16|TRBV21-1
TGTGCCAGCAGCAAAATAGGGCAGGGCGGCACAGATACGCAGTATTTT
CASSKIGQGGTDTQYF
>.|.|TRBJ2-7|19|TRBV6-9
TGTGCCAGCAGTTATTCCAGGGCCCTAATCGAGGAGGGCCGCGACGAGCAGTACTTC
CASSYSRALIEEGRDEQYF
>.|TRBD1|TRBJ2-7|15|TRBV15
TGTGCCACCAGCAGAGGCGGACAGGGCTCCTACGAGCAGTACTTC
CATSRGGQGSYEQYF
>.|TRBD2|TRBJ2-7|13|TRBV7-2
TGTGCCAGCAGCTCTAGCGGCCGATACGAGCAGTACTTC
CASSSSGRYEQYF
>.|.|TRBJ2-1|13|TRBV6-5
TGTGCCAGCAGTTACGTTGGGGCCAATGAGCAGTTCTTC
CASSYVGANEQFF
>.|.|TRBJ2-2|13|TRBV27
TGTGCCAGCAATAATTTGGGCAGGGGGGAGCTGTTTTTT
CASNNLGRGELFF
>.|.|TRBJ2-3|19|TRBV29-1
TGCAGCGTCGGATATATTACAGGGAGAGGAGTTGTGAGGACAGATACGCAGTATTTT
CSVGYITGRGVVRTDTQYF
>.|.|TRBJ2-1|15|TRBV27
TGTGCCAGCAGTTTAACCACGCGCGGCCCCAATGAGCAGTTCTTC
CASSLTTRGPNEQFF
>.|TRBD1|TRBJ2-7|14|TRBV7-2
TGTGCCAGCAGCTCGGGACAGGGCTCCTACGAGCAGTACTTC
CASSSGQGSYEQYF
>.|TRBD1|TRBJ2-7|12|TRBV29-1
TGCAGCGGGGGACAGGGTACCTACGAGCAGTACTTC
CSGGQGTYEQYF
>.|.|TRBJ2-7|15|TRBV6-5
TGTGCCAGCAGTCTCCTAGTGGGGGGTGGTTACGAGCAGTACTTC
CASSLLVGGGYEQYF
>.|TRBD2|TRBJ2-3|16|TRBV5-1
TGCGCCAGCAGCTTGGCCGGGACTAGTCTCACAGATACGCAGTATTTT
CASSLAGTSLTDTQYF
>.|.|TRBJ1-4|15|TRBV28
TGTGCCAGCAGTTTATCGGGGGGGCCCTTCGGAAAACTGTTTTTT
CASSLSGGPFGKLFF
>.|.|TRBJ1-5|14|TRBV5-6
TGTGCCAGCAGCTCGAGGCAGTTTAATCAGCCCCAGCATTTT
CASSSRQFNQPQHF
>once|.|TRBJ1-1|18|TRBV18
TGTGCCAGCTCACTCCATCCTAACACCAAGCGCAAGAACACTGAAGCTTTCTTT
CASSLHPNTKRKNTEAFF
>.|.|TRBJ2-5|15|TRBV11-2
TGTGCCAGCAGCTTAGGGGGGACTTCTCGAGAGACCCAGTACTTC
CASSLGGTSRETQYF
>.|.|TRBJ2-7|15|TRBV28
TGTGCCAGCAGTTTGGAGACAGACAATTCCTACGAGCAGTACTTC
CASSLETDNSYEQYF
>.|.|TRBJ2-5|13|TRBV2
TGTGCCAGCAATTTTCAGGGGCAAGAGACCCAGTACTTC
CASNFQGQETQYF
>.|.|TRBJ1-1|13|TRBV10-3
TGTGCCATCAGGGACACAGGGAACACTGAAGCTTTCTTT
CAIRDTGNTEAFF
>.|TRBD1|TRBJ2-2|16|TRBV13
TGTGCCAGCAGCTTGGTCGGACAGGGGGACACCGGGGAGCTGTTTTTT
CASSLVGQGDTGELFF
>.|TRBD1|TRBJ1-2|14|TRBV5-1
TGCGCCAGCAGCTTCGACGGCAGGGGGTATGGCTACACCTTC
CASSFDGRGYGYTF
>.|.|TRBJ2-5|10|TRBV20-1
TGCAGTGCACTTCAAGAGACCCAGTACTTC
CSALQETQYF
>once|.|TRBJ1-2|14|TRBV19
TGTGCCAGTAGTAATTCGAGGGTCGTCTATGGCTACACCTTC
CASSNSRVVYGYTF
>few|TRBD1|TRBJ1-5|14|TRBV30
TGTGCCTGGAGTACGGACAGGGTCATTCAGCCCCAGCATTTT
CAWSTDRVIQPQHF
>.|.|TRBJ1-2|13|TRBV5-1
TGCGCCAGCACCCCCGCGGGGAACTATGGCTACACCTTC
CASTPAGNYGYTF
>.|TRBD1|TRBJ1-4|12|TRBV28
TGTGCCAGCAGTCTCCGACAGGGGCCACTGTTTTTT
CASSLRQGPLFF
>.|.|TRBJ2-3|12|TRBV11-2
TGTGCCAGCACCCAGGGAACAGATACGCAGTATTTT
CASTQGTDTQYF
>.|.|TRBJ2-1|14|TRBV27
TGTGCCAGCAGTTTAGCTGCAGGGCTCAATGAGCAGTTCTTC
CASSLAAGLNEQFF
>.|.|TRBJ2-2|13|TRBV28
TGTGCCAGTCGGGGGTCGAACACCGGGGAGCTGTTTTTT
CASRGSNTGELFF
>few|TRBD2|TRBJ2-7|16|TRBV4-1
TGCGCCAGCAGCCCCAGTACGGGACTAGCGGAGCACGAGCAGTACTTC
CASSPSTGLAEHEQYF
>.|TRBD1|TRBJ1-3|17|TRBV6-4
TGTGCCAGCAGTGAGGACAGGGGGTCCGATTCTGGAAACACCATATATTTT
CASSEDRGSDSGNTIYF
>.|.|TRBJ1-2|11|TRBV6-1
TGTGCCAGCAGTGAGTCCGTCGGCTACACCTTC
CASSESVGYTF
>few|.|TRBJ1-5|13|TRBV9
TGTGCCAGCAGCGCCGACCAGCTAGCGCCCCAGCATTTT
CASSADQLAPQHF
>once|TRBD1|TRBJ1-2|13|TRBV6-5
TGTGCCAGCAGACAGGGCAGGGGGAATGGCTACACCTTC
CASRQGRGNGYTF
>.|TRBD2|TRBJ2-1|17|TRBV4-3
TGCGCCAGCTCCAAGCGGACTAGCGGGAGGGCCAGGAATGAGCAGTTCTTC
CASSKRTSGRARNEQFF
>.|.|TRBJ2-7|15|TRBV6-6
TGTGCCAGCAGCTCTCTCGACAGTGAACCCTACGAGCAGTACTTC
CASSSLDSEPYEQYF
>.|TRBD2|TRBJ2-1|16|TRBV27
TGTGCCAGCAGTTTGGGGACTAGCGGGAGTAACGATGAGCAGTTCTTC
CASSLGTSGSNDEQFF
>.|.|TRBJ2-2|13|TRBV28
TGTGCCAGCATGGCATGGAACACCGGGGAGCTGTTTTTT
CASMAWNTGELFF
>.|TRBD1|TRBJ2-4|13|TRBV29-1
TGCAGCGTTATGGGACAGGGTGGCAACATTCAGTACTTC
CSVMGQGGNIQYF
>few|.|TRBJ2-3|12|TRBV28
TGTGCCAGCAGCTCCGGTGGAGATACGCAGTATTTT
CASSSGGDTQYF
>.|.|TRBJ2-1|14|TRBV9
TGTGCCAGCAGCGCCAAGCAGACTACCAATGAGCAGTTCTTC
CASSAKQTTNEQFF
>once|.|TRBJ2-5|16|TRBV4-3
TGCGCCAGCAGCCTAGGTCCAGGGGATTTCCAAGAGACCCAGTACTTC
CASSLGPGDFQETQYF
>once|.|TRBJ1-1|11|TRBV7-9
TGTGCCAGCAGCTCCAGTACTGAAGCTTTCTTT
CASSSSTEAFF
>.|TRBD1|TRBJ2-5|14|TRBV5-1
TGCGCCAGCAGCTTGGAGGGACAGGGAGAGACCCAGTACTTC
CASSLEGQGETQYF
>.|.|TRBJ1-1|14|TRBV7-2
TGTGCCAGCAGCTTAGGCGCAGGGAACACTGAAGCTTTCTTT
CASSLGAGNTEAFF
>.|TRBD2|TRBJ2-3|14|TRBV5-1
TGCGCCAGCATGGCTAGCGGGGAAGTGGATACGCAGTATTTT
CASMASGEVDTQYF